The 17 T cell receptor beta chains given below trace back to one sample, sequenced in a study of cytomegalovirus exposure and HLA in healthy donors. The PCR ran on 60 Vbeta and 13 Jbeta primers. Method: immunoSEQ multiplex PCR; TCRdb's copy keeps in-frame clones and lacks some. In the table there are about 59,000 clones, 89% of which are singletons. The sample taken for sequencing was PBMCs. The receptors come from a man in his thirties or forties in good health and CMV-seropositive.

The V gene is TRBV28, the J gene TRBJ1-4; 10 bases map to TRBD1. Germline CDR1 is MDHEN and CDR2 is SYDVKM. This CDR3 is 17 amino acids long. V lost 2 bases and J lost 7; bases outside the gene matches: 10. The CDR3, as DNA: TGTGCCAGCAGTTTAGGAGGTCCGGGACAGGGGCCTGAAAAACTGTTTTTT. Its translation: CASSLGGPGQGPEKLFF.

The gene calls are TRBV9 and TRBJ1-2; D gene uncertain. V dropped 3 bases and J dropped 8 bases, with 20 bases sitting between them. Germline-derived CDR1 and CDR2 are SGDLS and YYNGEE. CDR3 length: 15 amino acids. The CDR3 nucleotides read TGTGCCAGCAGCGCCCCAACCCGAGGGCTGGGGGGCTACACCTTC. Its protein product is CASSAPTRGLGGYTF.

The V gene is TRBV28, the J gene TRBJ1-1, with 11 bases matching TRBD1. This CDR3 is 16 amino acids long. The germline V gene has CDR1 MDHEN and CDR2 SYDVKM. V lost 6 bases, J lost 5 bases, and 11 bases stayed unmatched. The CDR3: CASRQGQGARRTEAFF. Written as DNA, the CDR3 is TGTGCCAGCAGACAAGGACAGGGGGCTAGGAGAACTGAAGCTTTCTTT.

This chain links TRBV5-4 with TRBJ2-2, with 9 bases aligning to TRBD2. Looked up from germline, CDR1 is SGHNT and CDR2 is YYREEE (reference sequence). After removal of 0 bases from V and 4 bases from J, the junction contained 4 bases not matched to a gene. This CDR3 is built from 16 residues. CDR3 sequence reads: CASSLDLAGSTGELFF. The DNA for the CDR3 is TGTGCCAGCAGCTTGGACCTAGCGGGAAGCACCGGGGAGCTGTTTTTT.

V gene TRBV12-5 combines with J gene TRBJ2-3, with TRBD2 matching 10 bases. With V trimmed by 2 bases and J by 1 base, 3 bases remained unmatched. Germline assignment: CDR1 LGHNT and CDR2 FRNRAP. CDR3 length: 16 amino acids. The CDR3 region is CASGLSGTSGTDTQYF. DNA for the CDR3: TGTGCTAGTGGTTTGTCCGGGACTAGCGGCACAGATACGCAGTATTTT.

The chain is built from TRBV25-1 and TRBJ2-4, with 7 bases lining up with TRBD2. This CDR3 comprises 16 residues. The germline V gene has CDR1 MGHDK and CDR2 SYGVNS. V gave up 1 base and J gave up 0 bases; unmatched junction bases: 3. In DNA form, the CDR3 reads TGTGCCAGCAGTGAATCTGGGGGGGGAGCCAAAAACATTCAGTACTTC. Its protein product is CASSESGGGAKNIQYF.

This rearrangement joins TRBV27 to TRBJ2-7; 10 bases line up with TRBD1. With 5 bases clipped from V and 0 bases from J, the junction kept 13 bases outside the gene matches. Germline CDR1 is MNHEY and CDR2 is SMNVEV (reference sequence). The CDR3 runs 18 residues. The CDR3 loop is CASSLAGQGWKSSYEQYF. In nucleotides, the CDR3 is TGTGCCAGCAGTCTCGCGGGACAGGGGTGGAAAAGCTCCTACGAGCAGTACTTC.

The chain employs TRBV18 and TRBJ2-1, with 9 bases fitting TRBD2. Germline V gene lookup returns CDR1 KGHSH and CDR2 LQKENI. Unmatched junction bases numbered 3, after V lost 3 bases and J lost 6 bases. This CDR3 spans 14 amino acids. The chain's CDR3 is CASSPGTSSNEQFF. The DNA for the CDR3 is TGTGCCAGCTCACCGGGGACTAGCAGCAATGAGCAGTTCTTC.

The genes are TRBV27 and TRBJ2-3, with D perhaps matching TRBD2 (5 bases). The CDR3 length is 16 residues. The V end lost 2 bases, the J end lost 3 bases, and 15 bases lay between the germline ends. The germline gives CDR1 MNHEY, CDR2 SMNVEV (reference sequence). The CDR3 bases are TGTGCCAGCAGTTTACTAACGGGTGAGGGAACAGATACGCAGTATTTT. Amino acid sequence: CASSLLTGEGTDTQYF.

A note on this clone: Relative to the germline gene, one junction end is altered; a read error may explain this. CDR3 DNA sequence: TGTGCCAGCAGCCGGGGACTAGCGTTCAATGAGCAGCTCTTC. Protein: CASSRGLAFNEQLF. The chain joins TRBV7-6 to TRBJ2-1, with TRBD2 matching 10 bases. The germline gives CDR1 SGHVS, CDR2 FNYEAQ. This CDR3 comprises 14 residues. The variable domain in full, with the rest retrieved from reference TRBV7-6 and TRBJ2-1, is GAGVSQSPRYKVTKRGQDVALRCDPISGHVSLYWYRQALGQGPEFLTYFNYEAQQDKSGLPNDRFSAERPEGSISTLTIQRTEQRDSAMYRCASSRGLAFNEQLFGPGTRLTVL.

This clone was recorded a few times. The chain combines TRBV6-5 with TRBJ1-3; 7 bases are shared with TRBD1. J gave up 0 bases and V 4 bases, and 3 bases lay outside the gene matches. The CDR3 consists of 15 residues. Germline values: CDR1 MNHEY, CDR2 SVGAGI. The CDR3 sequence is CASSLDRFSGNTIYF. CDR3 DNA: TGTGCCAGCAGTTTGGACAGGTTCTCTGGAAACACCATATATTTT.

This clone was seen a handful of times. The rearrangement uses TRBV14 and TRBJ2-1; TRBD2 aligns across 11 bases. This CDR3 comprises 16 residues. V trimming: 6 bases; J trimming: 7 bases; junction bases outside the gene matches: 11. Germline V gives CDR1 SGHDN, CDR2 FVKESK. CDR3: CASRPRRASGRNEQFF. The CDR3 DNA follows: TGTGCCAGCAGACCCAGACGGGCTAGCGGGAGGAATGAGCAGTTCTTC.

The chain recombines TRBV6-6 with TRBJ1-4; D remains unclear. The V end was cut by 7 bases, the J end by 16 bases, with 16 bases between. The CDR3 is 11 residues long. CDR1 is MNHNY, CDR2 SVGAGI, per germline (reference sequence). This chain's CDR3 is CASIATGRPFF. The CDR3 DNA reads TGTGCCAGCATCGCGACCGGGAGACCGTTTTTT.

The chain has TRBV7-3 and TRBJ2-7; 7 bases line up with TRBD2. Germline CDR1 SGHTA, CDR2 FQGTGA. The junction had 8 bases not matched to a gene; V was cut back by 2 bases and J by 7 bases. CDR3 length: 14 amino acids. CDR3 sequence: CASSLAGVSQEQYF. The CDR3 nucleotides are TGTGCCAGCAGCTTAGCGGGAGTATCACAAGAGCAGTACTTC.

The chain employs TRBV19 and TRBJ2-3; 9 bases line up with TRBD2. Trimming removed 6 bases from V and 5 bases from J; junction bases left unmatched: 6. The CDR3 loop spans 14 amino acids. The germline V gene has CDR1 LNHDA and CDR2 SQIVND (reference sequence). The CDR3 DNA sequence: TGTGCCAGTAGGATGGCGGGAGGGGGAGATACGCAGTATTTT. Protein: CASRMAGGGDTQYF.

The CDR3 DNA is TGCAGCGCTCCGGGACAGGGGGCCGGCGGGCGGGGGAATGAGCAGTTCTTC. Translating it yields CSAPGQGAGGRGNEQFF. V is TRBV29-1 and J is TRBJ2-1, with 12 bases lining up with TRBD1. With 7 bases clipped from V and 7 bases from J, the junction kept 17 bases outside the gene matches. From germline, CDR1 is SQVTM and CDR2 ANQGSEA. This CDR3 has 17 residues.

The chain joins TRBV5-5 to TRBJ1-2, with 9 bases identical to TRBD1. CDR1 is SGHKS, CDR2 YYEKEE, per germline (reference sequence). This CDR3 spans 14 amino acids. Trimming cost V 2 bases and J 7 bases; bases outside gene matches: 6. CDR3 sequence reads: CASSFRQGDGGYTF. The DNA of the CDR3 is TGTGCCAGCAGCTTCCGACAGGGGGATGGTGGCTACACCTTC.